A selection of T cell receptor beta chains follows, all from one sample in a study of cytomegalovirus exposure and HLA in healthy donors. Sequenced by immunoSEQ multiplex PCR; TCRdb stores in-frame clones only, minus some. The sample records some 120,000 clones, 82% being singletons. The sample comprised PBMCs. These receptors all come from a woman younger than 30 in good health and CMV-seronegative. The CDR3 runs from the conserved cysteine through the conserved F or W. The D gene is left open where the match is weak. Clone sizes are given selectively: once, few, many, or a class where the clone is expanded.

>TRBJ1-2|TRBV5-4|NA|NA
TGTGCCAGCAGCTTGCCTAGGACAGACTATGGCTACACCTTC
CASSLPRTDYGYTF
>TRBJ1-6|TRBV4-1|NA|NA
TGCGCCAGCAGCCAAGACAGGGCGAATTCACCCCTCCACTTT
CASSQDRANSPLHF
>TRBJ2-1|TRBV10-2|TRBD2|few
TGCGCCAGCAGTGCGACTAGCGGGAGTTCTGAGCAGTTCTTC
CASSATSGSSEQFF
>TRBJ1-2|TRBV7-2|TRBD1|NA
TGTGCCAGCAGCTTAACTAAGGGGGCGGGTGGCTACACCTTC
CASSLTKGAGGYTF
>TRBJ1-1|TRBV27|NA|NA
TGTGCCAGCAGTTTTAACCCCTCAGGGTTGAACACTGAAGCTTTCTTT
CASSFNPSGLNTEAFF
>TRBJ2-3|TRBV7-8|TRBD2|NA
TGTGCCAGCAGCTTAGGAGCGGGGGCCACCACAGATACGCAGTATTTT
CASSLGAGATTDTQYF
>TRBJ2-5|TRBV6-5|TRBD1|NA
TGTGCCAGCAGTGCGGACAGGGCGATAGCTGGGACCCAGTACTTC
CASSADRAIAGTQYF
>TRBJ1-5|TRBV6-1|TRBD1|once
TGTGCCAGCAGTGATCAGGGGGCCCATCAGCCCCAGCATTTT
CASSDQGAHQPQHF
>TRBJ2-1|TRBV2|NA|NA
TGTGCCAGCAGTCCCTCTCGGGGGTCCTACAATGAGCAGTTCTTC
CASSPSRGSYNEQFF
>TRBJ1-4|TRBV30|NA|few
TGTGCCTGGGGCGGTCCGGTTGAAAAACTGTTTTTT
CAWGGPVEKLFF
>TRBJ2-6|TRBV4-3|NA|NA
TGCGCCAGCACCCAACGGGCGGGGAGCACTGGGGCCAACGGCCTGACTTTC
CASTQRAGSTGANGLTF
>TRBJ2-7|TRBV27|NA|few
TGTGCCAGCAGTTTATCATCCAGGCACGAGCAGTACTTC
CASSLSSRHEQYF
>TRBJ2-1|TRBV19|TRBD2|NA
TGTGCCAGTAGCCCTAGCGGGGGCATGAATGAGCAGTTCTTC
CASSPSGGMNEQFF
>TRBJ1-1|TRBV19|TRBD1|NA
TGTGCCAGTAGTGTGGGGAAGCCAGACAGGGAGAGAGCTTTCTTT
CASSVGKPDRERAFF
>TRBJ1-2|TRBV7-9|NA|NA
TGTGCCAGCAGCCCCGGGTTAAACTATGGCTACACCTTC
CASSPGLNYGYTF